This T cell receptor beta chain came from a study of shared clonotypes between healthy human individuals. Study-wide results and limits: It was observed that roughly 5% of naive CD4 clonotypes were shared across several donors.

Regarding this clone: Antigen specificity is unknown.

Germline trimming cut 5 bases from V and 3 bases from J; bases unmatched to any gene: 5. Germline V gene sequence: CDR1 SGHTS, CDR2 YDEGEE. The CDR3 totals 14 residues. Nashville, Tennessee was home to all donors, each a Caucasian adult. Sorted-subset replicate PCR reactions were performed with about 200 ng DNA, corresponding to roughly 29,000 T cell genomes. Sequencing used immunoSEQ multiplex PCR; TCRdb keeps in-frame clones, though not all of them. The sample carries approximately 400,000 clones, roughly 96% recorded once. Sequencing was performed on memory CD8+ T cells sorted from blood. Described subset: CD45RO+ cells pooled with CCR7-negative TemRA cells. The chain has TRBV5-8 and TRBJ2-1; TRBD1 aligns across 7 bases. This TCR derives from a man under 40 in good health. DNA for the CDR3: TGTGCCAGCAGAGCCGGGACAGTCTACAATGAGCAGTTCTTC. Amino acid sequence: CASRAGTVYNEQFF.